A single sample gave rise to the 30 T cell receptor beta chains below, sequenced in a study of blood T cells in healthy people across ages. The use of a sample-barcoded 5' primer and a J-beta primer mix characterized a second PCR of roughly 6 to 12 cycles. Via MiXCR, TCRdb re-called the 5' RACE reads, giving one row per CDR3 protein. This table has 800,000 to 1,000,000 distinct CDR3 sequences, under 50% appearing once. Sequenced material: blood. Receptors originate from a man under 40 in good health.

The chain carries TRBV7-9 and TRBJ1-2, with a possible D match to TRBD1 (5 bases). The CDR3 runs 15 residues. Trimming stripped 2 bases from V and 4 bases from J, with 14 bases between. Germline V gene sequence: CDR1 SEHNR, CDR2 FQNEAQ (reference sequence). The CDR3 sequence: CASSLSTAGPYGYTF. The CDR3 region has the DNA TGTGCCAGCAGCTTAAGCACTGCAGGGCCCTATGGCTACACCTTC.

The rearrangement uses TRBV6-1 and TRBJ1-3, with D uncertain. Germline lookup yields CDR1 MNHNS and CDR2 SASEGT. CDR3 size: 15 residues. V lost 6 bases and J 2 bases, leaving 14 bases between the germline ends. CDR3 in amino acids: CASRGLGRAGNTIYF. CDR3 bases: TGTGCCAGCAGGGGTCTCGGGAGGGCTGGAAACACCATATATTTT.

The chain is built from TRBV24-1 and TRBJ2-4; 7 bases are shared with TRBD1. CDR1 KGHDR and CDR2 SFDVKD come from the germline V gene. CDR3 length equals 17 residues. J gave up 6 bases and V 3 bases, and 13 bases lay outside the gene matches. CDR3 sequence (DNA): TGTGCCACCAGTGATGGGGACAGCCAAAAGTTTGGAAACATTCAGTACTTC. Protein sequence: CATSDGDSQKFGNIQYF.

The CDR3 loop reads CASSLIRGIPTDTQYF. The CDR3 DNA reads TGTGCCAGCAGCTTAATCAGGGGAATCCCCACAGATACGCAGTATTTT. The chain employs TRBV7-2 and TRBJ2-3; perhaps TRBD1 as D (6 bases). This CDR3 comprises 16 residues. Trimming shortened V by 2 bases and J by 2 bases, and 14 bases separated the two germline ends. The germline gives CDR1 SGHTA, CDR2 FQGNSA.

This clonotype was seen many times. The chain joins TRBV7-9 to TRBJ2-7; D not certain. Germline V gene lookup returns CDR1 SEHNR and CDR2 FQNEAQ (reference sequence). Trimming took 1 base from V and 0 from J, leaving 10 bases between them. This CDR3 is built from 15 residues. The DNA for the CDR3 is TGTGCCAGCAGCTTAGACCGCTCGAGCTCCTACGAGCAGTACTTC. This codes for CASSLDRSSSYEQYF. Combining the CDR3 with reference TRBV7-9 and TRBJ2-7 gives the whole variable domain DTGVSQNPRHKITKRGQNVTFRCDPISEHNRLYWYRQTLGQGPEFLTYFQNEAQLEKSRLLSDRFSAERPKGSFSTLEIQRTEQGDSAMYLCASSLDRSSSYEQYFGPGTRLTVT.

This chain uses TRBV3-1 with TRBJ1-2; maybe TRBD1 (6 bases). The V and J ends lost 3 bases and 4 bases respectively, with 12 bases between them. Germline values: CDR1 LGHDT, CDR2 YNNKEL (reference sequence). The CDR3 spans 14 residues. The CDR3 here is CASSHADRIYGYTF. CDR3 sequence (DNA): TGTGCCAGCAGCCATGCCGACAGGATCTATGGCTACACCTTC.

The chain recombines TRBV2 with TRBJ2-3; D is unresolved. Trimming pared 10 bases from V and 5 bases from J, leaving 10 bases between. Germline CDR1 reads SNHLY; CDR2 reads FYNNEI. This CDR3 is built from 11 residues. CDR3 in amino acids: CANDFGDTQYF. The CDR3 nucleotides read TGTGCCAACGATTTCGGAGATACGCAGTATTTT. Full variable domain (rest looked up from reference TRBV2 and TRBJ2-3): EPEVTQTPSHQVTQMGQEVILRCVPISNHLYFYWYRQILGQKVEFLVSFYNNEISEKSEIFDDQFSVERPDGSNFTLKIRSTKLEDSAMYFCANDFGDTQYFGPGTRLTVL.

This chain uses TRBV4-2 with TRBJ2-5; TRBD1 might be the D (5 bases). The CDR3 loop spans 17 amino acids. The ends were cut back, 4 bases at V and 1 base at J, with 19 bases in the middle. Germline V gene data show CDR1 as LGHNA and CDR2 as YNFKEQ. CDR3 coding DNA: TGTGCCAGCAGCCCCCTGGGGCGACCAAACCTCCAAGAGACCCAGTACTTC. The encoded protein is CASSPLGRPNLQETQYF.

This chain links TRBV6-5 with TRBJ1-1, with D possibly TRBD1 on 5 matching bases. The CDR3 sequence is 14 residues long. Per the germline V gene, CDR1 is MNHEY and CDR2 is SVGAGI. The V end was cut by 1 base, the J end by 5 bases, with 11 bases between. In DNA form, the CDR3 reads TGTGCCAGCAGTTACTTCGACAGCCGGACTGAAGCTTTCTTT. This gives the protein CASSYFDSRTEAFF.

The rearrangement uses TRBV4-1 and TRBJ2-5; tentatively, D is TRBD2 (6 bases). V was trimmed by 0 bases and J by 10 bases, leaving 15 bases between them. The germline V gene has CDR1 MGHRA and CDR2 YSYEKL. This CDR3 has 14 residues. The CDR3 region has the DNA TGCGCCAGCAGCCAAGATCCTACCGGGGGAAACCAGTACTTC. Residues: CASSQDPTGGNQYF.

Remarks on this clonotype: One junction end does not reproduce the germline sequence, and a read error may be involved. The rearrangement joins TRBV20-1 to TRBJ2-2, with 11 nucleotides matching TRBD1. CDR1 is DFQATT and CDR2 is SNEGSKA in the germline V gene (reference sequence). The CDR3 consists of 13 residues. The CDR3 nucleotides read TGCGGTGCCCCCCGGGACAGGGGGGGGGAGCTGTTTTTT. Amino acids: CGAPRDRGGELFF.

This chain uses TRBV10-3 with TRBJ2-7; 7 nucleotides match TRBD2. The CDR3 length is 15 residues. Germline loops: CDR1 ENHRY, CDR2 SYGVKD. With V trimmed by 0 bases and J by 0 bases, 2 bases remained unmatched. Here the CDR3 reads CAISESGGISYEQYF. CDR3 nucleotide sequence: TGTGCCATCAGTGAGTCGGGAGGGATCTCCTACGAGCAGTACTTC.

This sequence joins TRBV6-2 or TRBV6-3 and TRBJ2-6; D unresolved. V gave up 4 bases and J gave up 4 bases, with 11 bases separating them. Germline V gene sequence: CDR1 MNHEY, CDR2 SVGEGT. The CDR3 contains 15 residues. CDR3 DNA: TGTGCCAGCAGTTGGAAGGTCGCCGGGGCCAACGTCCTGACTTTC. This encodes CASSWKVAGANVLTF.

The rearrangement uses TRBV29-1 and TRBJ2-4; maybe TRBD1 (5 bases). The CDR3 consists of 15 residues. In germline, CDR1 is SQVTM, CDR2 ANQGSEA. V was clipped by 0 bases and J by 13 bases, with 22 bases between them. In nucleotides, the CDR3 is TGCAGCGTTGAAGATCCTAGGGGAACCTACAATGAGCAGTACTTC. Its translation is CSVEDPRGTYNEQYF.

The table lists this clonotype with many counts. The chain recombines TRBV3-1 with TRBJ1-6; 7 bases match TRBD1. The CDR3 spans 16 residues. The V gene end was trimmed by 4 bases and the J gene end by 9 bases; junction bases not matched to a gene: 12. CDR1 LGHDT and CDR2 YNNKEL come from the germline V gene (reference sequence). Here the CDR3 reads CASSLIGQAYGSPLHF. The CDR3 DNA reads as TGTGCCAGCAGCCTTATCGGACAGGCGTACGGTTCACCCCTCCACTTT.

This clonotype was observed at least ten times. This chain links TRBV13 with TRBJ2-6; tentatively, D is TRBD1 or TRBD2 (6 bases each). V dropped 4 bases and J dropped 1 base, with 11 bases sitting between them. Germline V gene data show CDR1 as PRHDT and CDR2 as FYEKMQ (reference sequence). The CDR3 has 16 residues. The CDR3 DNA reads as TGTGCCAGCAGCTCGCAGGGGAGGTCTGGGGCCAACGTCCTGACTTTC. Translated: CASSSQGRSGANVLTF.

This clonotype was seen a few times. The rearrangement uses TRBV20-1 and TRBJ2-3; the D gene is possibly TRBD2 (6 bases). The CDR3 has 14 residues. Germline assignment: CDR1 DFQATT and CDR2 SNEGSKA (reference sequence). The germline V and J ends were trimmed by 3 bases and 6 bases, with 16 bases remaining between them. DNA for the CDR3: TGCAGTGCTAGGATTGGACTAAACGTTGATACGCAGTATTTT. This translates into CSARIGLNVDTQYF.

The chain carries TRBV7-8 and TRBJ2-5; D gene ambiguous. Germline assignment: CDR1 SGHVS and CDR2 FQNEAQ. The length of the CDR3 is 17 residues. V lost 5 bases to trimming and J lost 11 bases, with 30 bases between them. The CDR3 sequence is CASSPYRAVLSYSEQYF. DNA of the CDR3: TGTGCCAGCAGCCCCTACCGGGCCGTGTTATCCTACAGTGAGCAGTACTTC.

The chain carries TRBV9 and TRBJ2-2, with D perhaps TRBD1 or TRBD2 (5 bases each). Germline V CDR1 and CDR2: SGDLS, YYNGEE. V was pared by 5 bases and J by 4 bases, with 24 bases between. The CDR3 length is 18 residues. The CDR3 nucleotides are TGTGCCAGCAGGGATCCAAAGGGGACGGCCAAGGGCACCGGGGAGCTGTTTTTT. Amino acid sequence: CASRDPKGTAKGTGELFF.

The J gene is TRBJ2-2, the V gene TRBV9; 7 bases align to TRBD2. Per the germline V gene, CDR1 is SGDLS and CDR2 is YYNGEE. V lost 1 base and J lost 4; bases outside the gene matches: 7. There are 16 residues in the CDR3. The CDR3 region is CASSVSAGIPTGELFF. The CDR3 DNA sequence: TGTGCCAGCAGCGTATCAGCGGGGATCCCCACCGGGGAGCTGTTTTTT. The variable domain in full, with the rest retrieved from reference TRBV9 and TRBJ2-2, is DSGVTQTPKHLITATGQRVTLRCSPRSGDLSVYWYQQSLDQGLQFLIQYYNGEERAKGNILERFSAQQFPDLHSELNLSSLELGDSALYFCASSVSAGIPTGELFFGEGSRLTVL.

J is TRBJ2-7 and V is TRBV10-3, with 8 bases lining up with TRBD2. Unmatched junction bases numbered 10, after V lost 3 bases and J lost 3 bases. The CDR3 runs 16 residues. The V gene's germline CDR1 is ENHRY and CDR2 SYGVKD. CDR3 DNA sequence: TGTGCCATCAGTGACCCCGGGATAGCGGGGTTCTACGAGCAGTACTTC. It is translated as CAISDPGIAGFYEQYF.

This clonotype was counted only a few times. This chain joins TRBV28 and TRBJ2-1, with 9 bases lining up with TRBD1. J lost 4 bases, V lost 6 bases, and 7 bases had no gene match. The CDR3 has 15 amino acids. Germline V gene lookup returns CDR1 MDHEN and CDR2 SYDVKM. The CDR3, as DNA: TGTGCCAGCAGGGTGGGGACAGGGTCGTACAATGAGCAGTTCTTC. It translates to CASRVGTGSYNEQFF.

This clonotype was recorded only once. This chain uses TRBV11-3 with TRBJ1-1; possibly TRBD1 for D (6 bases). CDR1 is SGHNT, CDR2 YENEEA, per germline. The CDR3 extends over 14 amino acids. Trimming removed 6 bases at V and 3 bases at J, with 14 bases between. The CDR3 loop reads CASRPQGKDTEAFF. The CDR3, as DNA: TGTGCCAGCAGACCACAGGGAAAGGACACTGAAGCTTTCTTT. Based on the CDR3 plus reference TRBV11-3 and TRBJ1-1, the full variable domain is EAGVVQSPRYKIIEKKQPVAFWCNPISGHNTLYWYLQNLGQGPELLIRYENEEAVDDSQLPKDRFSAERLKGVDSTLKIQPAELGDSAVYLCASRPQGKDTEAFFGQGTRLTVV.

The J gene is TRBJ1-4, the V gene TRBV7-8, with TRBD1 matching 8 bases. Losses at the gene ends were 2 bases for V and 2 bases for J; bases not matched to a gene: 4. Per germline, CDR1 SGHVS and CDR2 FQNEAQ. This CDR3 comprises 16 residues. DNA for the CDR3: TGTGCCAGCAGCTTACAGGGGGCCTCGACTAATGAAAAACTGTTTTTT. Encoded protein: CASSLQGASTNEKLFF.

This clonotype was observed many times. The V call is TRBV10-3, the J call TRBJ1-2, with a weak D call TRBD1 (6 bases). Germline values: CDR1 ENHRY, CDR2 SYGVKD. The V and J ends lost 4 bases and 4 bases respectively, with 10 bases between them. This CDR3 region has 13 residues. The CDR3, as DNA: TGTGCCATCAGTGCAAAGGGGGGCTATGGCTACACCTTC. It codes for CAISAKGGYGYTF.

The V call is TRBV29-1, the J call TRBJ2-5; a weak D match, TRBD2 (6 bases). The end of the DNA aligns better with TRBJ2-7, so the J call may be wrong. Germline V CDR1 and CDR2: SQVTM, ANQGSEA. The length of the CDR3 is 12 residues. For the CDR3, the DNA is TGCAGCGGCGGAGGGGCCCCGTACGAGCAGTACTTC. As protein: CSGGGAPYEQYF.

The gene calls are TRBV20-1 and TRBJ2-3; D is unclear. Germline values: CDR1 DFQATT, CDR2 SNEGSKA (reference sequence). V lost 4 bases to trimming and J lost 5 bases, with 10 bases between them. There are 12 residues in the CDR3. The CDR3 nucleotides are TGCAGTGCTATAGGCCGGATAGATACGCAGTATTTT. Residues: CSAIGRIDTQYF.

The CDR3 DNA is TGTGCCAGCAGTCCCGGACAGGGCGAACTAGCCAAAAACATTCAGTACTTC. Translation: CASSPGQGELAKNIQYF. The chain links TRBV21-1 to TRBJ2-4; the DNA was not used to check the table's D call, TRBD1. TRBV21-1 is classified as a pseudogene. This CDR3 has 17 residues.

This clonotype was recorded at least ten times. The rearrangement joins TRBV20-1 to TRBJ1-5; 8 nucleotides match TRBD1. With V trimmed by 4 bases and J by 6 bases, 8 bases remained unmatched. CDR1 and CDR2 (germline): DFQATT, SNEGSKA (reference sequence). The CDR3 spans 14 residues. CDR3 residues: CSATRGLGGQPQHF. CDR3 coding DNA: TGCAGTGCTACCAGGGGGCTAGGTGGTCAGCCCCAGCATTTT.

The CDR3 region is CASADLSRGIQYF. CDR3 DNA: TGTGCCAGCGCGGATCTTTCTCGGGGCATTCAGTACTTC. The J gene is TRBJ2-4, the V gene TRBV7-2; perhaps TRBD2 as D (5 bases). CDR1 and CDR2 from the germline V gene are SGHTA and FQGNSA. Trimming took 8 bases from V and 9 from J, leaving 17 bases between them. The CDR3 is 13 residues long.